Listed below are T cell receptor beta chains from one sample, sequenced in a study of blood T cell repertoires in COVID-19. Sequencing was performed with immunoSEQ multiplex PCR; in TCRdb, only in-frame clones are kept and a portion is missing. The sample carries about 210,000 clones, over 75% recorded once. Sequencing used PBMCs or T cells enriched from blood (not recorded which). The receptors originated from a young man with acute COVID-19. Both conserved end residues are part of each CDR3. A D gene is named only where the DNA matches it firmly. A row's size may be missing; if present it is once, few, many or a size class.

d_gene	abundance	v_gene	j_gene	CDR3aa	CDR3nt
TRBD1	.	TRBV7-9	TRBJ1-1	CASSNRDRGRTEAFF	TGTGCCAGCAGCAACCGGGACAGGGGAAGGACTGAAGCTTTCTTT
.	few	TRBV4-1	TRBJ1-4	CASSQQRTPGLFF	TGCGCCAGCAGCCAGCAGAGGACTCCTGGACTGTTTTTT
TRBD1	.	TRBV10-3	TRBJ2-5	CAISTGTEQETQYF	TGTGCCATCAGTACAGGGACAGAACAAGAGACCCAGTACTTC
.	.	TRBV10-3	TRBJ1-2	CAISEGSTVNYGYTF	TGTGCCATCAGTGAGGGATCGACAGTTAACTATGGCTACACCTTC
TRBD1	.	TRBV6-2/TRBV6-3	TRBJ1-4	CASSLDRGRGKLFF	TGTGCCAGCAGTTTGGACAGGGGGCGCGGAAAACTGTTTTTT
.	.	TRBV6-2/TRBV6-3	TRBJ1-5	CASSRRQYSNQPQHF	TGTGCCAGCAGCCGACGACAGTATTCCAATCAGCCCCAGCATTTT
.	.	TRBV19	TRBJ1-4	CASSIAGSREKLFF	TGTGCCAGTAGTATAGCGGGGAGTAGAGAAAAACTGTTTTTT
.	.	TRBV7-9	TRBJ1-1	CASSDSLTLGAFF	TGTGCCAGCAGCGACAGTCTAACCTTGGGAGCTTTCTTT
TRBD1	once	TRBV19	TRBJ1-5	CASSPPGQGRLSPWPQHF	TGTGCCAGTAGTCCCCCGGGACAGGGGAGGCTTTCTCCGTGGCCCCAGCATTTT
TRBD2	.	TRBV7-3	TRBJ2-3	CASSPGPAGGADTQYF	TGTGCCAGCAGCCCAGGGCCAGCGGGGGGAGCAGATACGCAGTATTTT
.	.	TRBV5-1	TRBJ1-5	CASSLENRVGQPQHF	TGCGCCAGCAGCTTGGAAAACAGGGTCGGGCAGCCCCAGCATTTT
.	.	TRBV9	TRBJ1-1	CASSGTRVDTEAFF	TGTGCCAGCAGCGGTACCAGGGTGGACACTGAAGCTTTCTTT
.	.	TRBV10-1	TRBJ2-1	CASSESVINEQFF	TGCGCCAGCAGTGAATCGGTTATCAATGAGCAGTTCTTC
.	.	TRBV6-5	TRBJ2-2	CASIPANTGELFF	TGTGCCAGCATCCCGGCGAACACCGGGGAGCTGTTTTTT
TRBD1	.	TRBV5-5	TRBJ2-1	CASSPRFMDRVVNNEQFF	TGTGCCAGCAGCCCTAGGTTTATGGACAGGGTAGTAAACAATGAGCAGTTCTTC